What follows are 13 T cell receptor beta chains derived from one specimen sequenced in a study of cytomegalovirus exposure and HLA in healthy donors. The PCR ran on 60 Vbeta and 13 Jbeta primers. Sequenced by immunoSEQ multiplex PCR; TCRdb stores in-frame clones only, minus some. The sample records around 200,000 clones, roughly 77% being singletons. The sequencing sample was made of PBMCs. These receptors all come from a woman younger than 45 in good health and CMV-seropositive.

This clone was detected once. The rearrangement links TRBV7-2 to TRBJ2-5; 13 nucleotides match TRBD2. Trimming at V came to 2 bases and at J to 4 bases, leaving 1 base not matched to a gene. Per germline, CDR1 SGHTA and CDR2 FQGNSA. CDR3 length equals 15 residues. The CDR3 protein is CASSLRLAGGETQYF. CDR3 nucleotides: TGTGCCAGCAGCTTAAGACTAGCGGGAGGAGAGACCCAGTACTTC.

This clone was found once. The V and J genes are TRBV9 and TRBJ2-1, with 8 bases matching TRBD2. The CDR3 covers 15 residues. Per the germline V gene, CDR1 is SGDLS and CDR2 is YYNGEE. Unmatched junction bases numbered 6, after V lost 3 bases and J lost 4 bases. The chain's CDR3 is CASSEAGTSYNEQFF. The CDR3 nucleotides are TGTGCCAGCAGCGAGGCCGGGACTAGTTACAATGAGCAGTTCTTC.

This clone has more than one count but fewer than ten. At one end, the junction sequence differs from germline, possibly due to a read error. V and J are TRBV7-9 and TRBJ2-1, with 9 positions matching TRBD1. CDR3 length: 14 amino acids. CDR1 and CDR2 from the germline V gene are SEHNR and FQNEAQ (reference sequence). CDR3 in DNA: TGTTCCAGCAACTCCCGGGACAGGGACGATGAGCAGTTCTTC. Translation: CSSNSRDRDDEQFF.

The V and J genes are TRBV2 and TRBJ1-2; 7 bases match TRBD1. Germline trimming cut 7 bases from V and 2 bases from J; bases unmatched to any gene: 7. The germline CDR1 and CDR2 sequences are SNHLY and FYNNEI. The CDR3 is made up of 14 amino acids. As DNA, the CDR3 is TGTGCCAGCACCGATGGGACAGTAAACTATGGCTACACCTTC. This gives the protein CASTDGTVNYGYTF. The entire variable domain, with the rest obtained from reference TRBV2 and TRBJ1-2, is as follows: EPEVTQTPSHQVTQMGQEVILRCVPISNHLYFYWYRQILGQKVEFLVSFYNNEISEKSEIFDDQFSVERPDGSNFTLKIRSTKLEDSAMYFCASTDGTVNYGYTFGSGTRLTVV.

This chain uses TRBV6-5 with TRBJ1-2; TRBD1 aligns across 9 bases. Per germline, CDR1 MNHEY and CDR2 SVGAGI. The CDR3 is 12 residues long. After removal of 5 bases from V and 8 bases from J, the junction contained 3 bases not matched to a gene. The CDR3 sequence is CASSRQGGGYTF. The DNA for the CDR3 is TGTGCCAGCAGTCGACAGGGGGGCGGCTACACCTTC.

The chain combines TRBV6-1 with TRBJ2-7, with 7 bases matching TRBD1. The CDR3 contains 16 residues. The germline V gene encodes CDR1 MNHNS and CDR2 SASEGT. V shed 1 base, J shed 6 bases, and the junction held 12 bases outside the gene matches. CDR3 DNA: TGTGCCAGCAGTGAAGGTCAGGGGGATGGTTCACTCGAGCAGTACTTC. Amino acids: CASSEGQGDGSLEQYF.

This chain joins TRBV11-2 and TRBJ2-7, with 9 bases fitting TRBD2. The CDR3 covers 14 residues. From germline, CDR1 is SGHAT and CDR2 FQNNGV. The junction had 2 bases not matched to a gene; V was cut back by 0 bases and J by 5 bases. CDR3 protein: CASSLDSGSHEQYF. For the CDR3, the DNA is TGTGCCAGCAGCTTAGATAGCGGGAGCCACGAGCAGTACTTC.

The chain combines TRBV18 with TRBJ2-7; 11 positions agree with TRBD1. Trimming removed 3 bases from V and 5 bases from J; junction bases left unmatched: 3. CDR1 KGHSH and CDR2 LQKENI come from the germline V gene. This CDR3 has 14 residues. This CDR3 reads CASSPRTGGNEQYF. CDR3 coding DNA: TGTGCCAGCTCACCCCGGACAGGGGGCAACGAGCAGTACTTC. Using reference TRBV18 and TRBJ2-7 for the parts outside the CDR3, the full variable domain is NAGVMQNPRHLVRRRGQEARLRCSPMKGHSHVYWYRQLPEEGLKFMVYLQKENIIDESGMPKERFSAEFPKEGPSILRIQQVVRGDSAAYFCASSPRTGGNEQYFGPGTRLTVT.

In its sample, this clone was seen a few times. The genes are TRBV15 and TRBJ2-1; possibly TRBD2 for D (6 bases). The CDR3 spans 19 residues. V was shortened by 0 bases and J by 2 bases, with 20 bases between the two germline ends. CDR1 is LNHNV and CDR2 is YYDKDF in the germline V gene (reference sequence). This CDR3 is CATSRDKIAAGGTYNEQFF. The CDR3 region has the DNA TGTGCCACCAGCAGAGATAAGATAGCGGCAGGAGGGACCTACAATGAGCAGTTCTTC.

This clone was observed a few times. The genes are TRBV11-3 and TRBJ2-1; TRBD2 matches 9 bases. CDR3 size: 15 residues. Germline V gives CDR1 SGHNT, CDR2 YENEEA. V dropped 1 base and J dropped 8; count of bases not matched to a gene: 6. The CDR3 is CASSLGGRAVDEQFF. For the CDR3, the DNA is TGTGCCAGCAGCTTAGGCGGGAGGGCCGTTGATGAGCAGTTCTTC. Full variable domain (rest looked up from reference TRBV11-3 and TRBJ2-1): EAGVVQSPRYKIIEKKQPVAFWCNPISGHNTLYWYLQNLGQGPELLIRYENEEAVDDSQLPKDRFSAERLKGVDSTLKIQPAELGDSAVYLCASSLGGRAVDEQFFGPGTRLTVL.

In this sample, this clone turned up once. CDR3 loop: CASSRTRNNEQFF. Written as DNA, the CDR3 is TGCGCCAGCAGTAGGACTCGCAACAATGAGCAGTTCTTC. The V call is TRBV5-1, the J call TRBJ2-1; the D gene is possibly TRBD2 (5 bases). Trimming stripped 5 bases from V and 5 bases from J, with 11 bases between. The CDR3 sequence is 13 residues long. The germline V gene has CDR1 SGHRS and CDR2 YFSETQ. Drawing the rest from reference TRBV5-1 and TRBJ2-1, the complete variable domain is KAGVTQTPRYLIKTRGQQVTLSCSPISGHRSVSWYQQTPGQGLQFLFEYFSETQRNKGNFPGRFSGRQFSNSRSEMNVSTLELGDSALYLCASSRTRNNEQFFGPGTRLTVL.

This clone is a singleton in its sample. The chain employs TRBV6-4 and TRBJ1-2; no reliable D call. Germline V gene data show CDR1 as MRHNA and CDR2 as SNTAGT. The CDR3 contains 8 residues. The CDR3 DNA is TGTCGGGGCTATGGCTACACCTTC. It codes for CRGYGYTF.

This chain connects TRBV29-1 to TRBJ2-3, with 7 nucleotides matching TRBD1. V trimming: 4 bases; J trimming: 2 bases; junction bases outside the gene matches: 9. Germline lookup yields CDR1 SQVTM and CDR2 ANQGSEA. The CDR3 runs to 15 residues. CDR3 protein: CSVVYRDRHTDTQYF. The DNA for the CDR3 is TGCAGCGTTGTATACCGGGACAGACACACAGATACGCAGTATTTT.